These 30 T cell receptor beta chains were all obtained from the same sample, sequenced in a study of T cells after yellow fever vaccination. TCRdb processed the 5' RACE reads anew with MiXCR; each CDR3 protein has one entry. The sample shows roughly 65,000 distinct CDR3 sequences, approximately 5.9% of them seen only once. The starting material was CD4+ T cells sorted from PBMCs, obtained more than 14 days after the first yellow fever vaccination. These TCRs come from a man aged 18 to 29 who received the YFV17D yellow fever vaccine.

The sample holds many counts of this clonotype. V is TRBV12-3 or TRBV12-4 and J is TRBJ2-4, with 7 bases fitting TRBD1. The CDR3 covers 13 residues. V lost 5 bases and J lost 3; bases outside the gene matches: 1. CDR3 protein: CASSQGVKNIQYF. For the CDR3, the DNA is TGTGCCAGCAGTCAGGGGGTCAAAAACATTCAGTACTTC.

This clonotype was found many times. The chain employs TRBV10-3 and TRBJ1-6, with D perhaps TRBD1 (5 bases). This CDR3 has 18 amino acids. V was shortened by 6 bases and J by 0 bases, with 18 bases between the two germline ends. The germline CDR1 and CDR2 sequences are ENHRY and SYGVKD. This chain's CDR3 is CAIRDRDPRSSYNSPLHF. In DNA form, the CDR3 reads TGTGCCATCAGAGACCGGGACCCCCGGAGCTCCTATAATTCACCCCTCCACTTT.

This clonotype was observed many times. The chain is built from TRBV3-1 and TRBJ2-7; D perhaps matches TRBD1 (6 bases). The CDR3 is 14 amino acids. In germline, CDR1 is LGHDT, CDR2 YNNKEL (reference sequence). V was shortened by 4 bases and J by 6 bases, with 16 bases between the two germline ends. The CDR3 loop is CASSPWTEVGEQYF. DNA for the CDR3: TGTGCCAGCAGCCCTTGGACAGAGGTGGGCGAGCAGTACTTC.

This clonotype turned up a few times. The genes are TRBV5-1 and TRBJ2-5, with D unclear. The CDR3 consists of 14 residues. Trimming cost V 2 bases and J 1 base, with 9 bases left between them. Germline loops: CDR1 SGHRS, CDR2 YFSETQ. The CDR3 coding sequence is TGCGCCAGCAGCTTTTCAGCTTCCCAAGAGACCCAGTACTTC. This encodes CASSFSASQETQYF.

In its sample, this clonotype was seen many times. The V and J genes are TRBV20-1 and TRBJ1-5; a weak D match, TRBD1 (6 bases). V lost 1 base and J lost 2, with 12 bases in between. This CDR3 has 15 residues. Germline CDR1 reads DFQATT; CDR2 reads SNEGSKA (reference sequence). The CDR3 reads CSARVGAVGNQPQHF. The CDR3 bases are TGCAGTGCTAGAGTGGGGGCGGTTGGCAATCAGCCCCAGCATTTT.

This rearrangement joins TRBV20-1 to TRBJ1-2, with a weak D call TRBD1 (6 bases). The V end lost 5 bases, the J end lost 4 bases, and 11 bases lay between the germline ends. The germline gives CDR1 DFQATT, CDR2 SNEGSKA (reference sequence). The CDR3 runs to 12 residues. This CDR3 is CSAVEDSYGYTF. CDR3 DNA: TGCAGTGCTGTGGAGGACAGCTATGGCTACACCTTC.

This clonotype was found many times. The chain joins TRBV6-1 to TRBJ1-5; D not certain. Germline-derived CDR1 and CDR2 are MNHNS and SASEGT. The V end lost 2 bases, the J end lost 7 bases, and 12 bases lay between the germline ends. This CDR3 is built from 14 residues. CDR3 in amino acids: CASSEKPISQPQHF. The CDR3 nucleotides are TGTGCCAGCAGTGAAAAACCGATCTCACAGCCCCAGCATTTT.

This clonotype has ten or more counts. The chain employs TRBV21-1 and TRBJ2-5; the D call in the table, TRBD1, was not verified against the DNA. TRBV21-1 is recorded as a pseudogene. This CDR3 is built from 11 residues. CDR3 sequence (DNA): TGTGCCAGCATAGGGGGAAAGACCCAGTACTTC. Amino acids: CASIGGKTQYF.

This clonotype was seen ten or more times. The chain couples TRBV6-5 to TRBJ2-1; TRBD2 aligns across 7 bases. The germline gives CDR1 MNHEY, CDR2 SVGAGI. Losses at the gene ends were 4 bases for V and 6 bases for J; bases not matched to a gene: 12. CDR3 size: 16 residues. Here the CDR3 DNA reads TGTGCCAGCAGTTCCTTTGCGGGGGTAAGGCGCAATGAGCAGTTCTTC. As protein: CASSSFAGVRRNEQFF.

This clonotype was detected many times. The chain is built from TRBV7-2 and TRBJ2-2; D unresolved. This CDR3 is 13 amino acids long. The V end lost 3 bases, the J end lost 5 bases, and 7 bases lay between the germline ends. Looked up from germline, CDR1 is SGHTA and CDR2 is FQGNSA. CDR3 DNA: TGTGCCAGCAGCTTTCTCAGGACCGGGGAGCTGTTTTTT. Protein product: CASSFLRTGELFF.

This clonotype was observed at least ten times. The CDR3 region is CASSFPGARGNTIYF. The CDR3 coding sequence is TGTGCCAGCAGCTTTCCGGGGGCGCGGGGAAACACCATATATTTT. The V and J genes are TRBV7-2 and TRBJ1-3; maybe TRBD1 (6 bases). V was cut by 3 bases and J by 4 bases, with 13 bases left in between. This CDR3 spans 15 amino acids. Germline CDR1 is SGHTA and CDR2 is FQGNSA. Drawing the rest from reference TRBV7-2 and TRBJ1-3, the complete variable domain is GAGVSQSPSNKVTEKGKDVELRCDPISGHTALYWYRQSLGQGLEFLIYFQGNSAPDKSGLPSDRFSAERTGGSVSTLTIQRTQQEDSAVYLCASSFPGARGNTIYFGEGSWLTVV.

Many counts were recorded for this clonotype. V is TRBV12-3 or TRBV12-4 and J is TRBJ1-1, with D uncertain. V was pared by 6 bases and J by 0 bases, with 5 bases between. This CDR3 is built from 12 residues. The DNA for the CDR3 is TGTGCCAGCAGGCCTTTGAACACTGAAGCTTTCTTT. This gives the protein CASRPLNTEAFF.

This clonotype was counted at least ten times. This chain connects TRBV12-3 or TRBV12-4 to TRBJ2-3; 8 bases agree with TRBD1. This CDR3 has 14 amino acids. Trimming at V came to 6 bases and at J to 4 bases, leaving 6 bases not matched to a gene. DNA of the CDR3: TGTGCCAGCAGCTACCAGGGGGCCGCAGATACGCAGTATTTT. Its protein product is CASSYQGAADTQYF.

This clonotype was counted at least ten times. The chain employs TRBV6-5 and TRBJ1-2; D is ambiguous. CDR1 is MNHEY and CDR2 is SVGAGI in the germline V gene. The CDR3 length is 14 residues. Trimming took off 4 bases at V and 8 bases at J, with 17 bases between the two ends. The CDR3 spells CASSLGNAARGYTF. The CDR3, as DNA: TGTGCCAGCAGTTTAGGAAACGCAGCGCGGGGCTACACCTTC.

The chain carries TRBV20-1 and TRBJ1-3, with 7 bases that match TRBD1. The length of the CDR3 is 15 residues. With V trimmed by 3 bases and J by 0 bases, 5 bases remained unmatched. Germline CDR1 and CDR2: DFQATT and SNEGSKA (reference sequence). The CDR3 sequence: CSASPGTASGNTIYF. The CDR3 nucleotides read TGCAGTGCTAGCCCGGGGACAGCCTCTGGAAACACCATATATTTT.

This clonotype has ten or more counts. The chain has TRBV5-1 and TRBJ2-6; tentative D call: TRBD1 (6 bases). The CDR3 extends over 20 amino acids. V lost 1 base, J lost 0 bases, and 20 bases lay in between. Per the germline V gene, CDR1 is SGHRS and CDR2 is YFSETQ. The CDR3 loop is CASSLLGMGQPSSGANVLTF. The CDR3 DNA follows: TGCGCCAGCAGCTTGCTGGGTATGGGACAACCGAGCTCTGGGGCCAACGTCCTGACTTTC.

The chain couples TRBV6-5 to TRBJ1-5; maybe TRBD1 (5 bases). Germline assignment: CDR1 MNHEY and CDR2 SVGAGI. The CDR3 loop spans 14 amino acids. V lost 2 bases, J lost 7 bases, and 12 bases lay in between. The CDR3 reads CASSYAGSGQPQHF. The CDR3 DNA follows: TGTGCCAGCAGTTACGCAGGGTCAGGACAGCCCCAGCATTTT.

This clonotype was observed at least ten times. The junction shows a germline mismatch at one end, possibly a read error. The DNA for the CDR3 is TGTGCTAGCAGCACCTCCCTGAACACTGAAGCTTTCTTT. This codes for CASSTSLNTEAFF. J is TRBJ1-1 and V is TRBV7-7, with D unclear. Germline assignment: CDR1 SSHAT and CDR2 FNYEAQ (reference sequence). The CDR3 has 13 amino acids.

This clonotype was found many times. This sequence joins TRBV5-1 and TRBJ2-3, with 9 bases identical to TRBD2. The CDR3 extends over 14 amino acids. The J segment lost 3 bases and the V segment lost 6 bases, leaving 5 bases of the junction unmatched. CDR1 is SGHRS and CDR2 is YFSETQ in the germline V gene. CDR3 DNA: TGCGCCAGCAAGGCGGGGGGGAGAACAGATACGCAGTATTTT. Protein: CASKAGGRTDTQYF. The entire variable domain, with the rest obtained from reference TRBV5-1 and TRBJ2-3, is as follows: KAGVTQTPRYLIKTRGQQVTLSCSPISGHRSVSWYQQTPGQGLQFLFEYFSETQRNKGNFPGRFSGRQFSNSRSEMNVSTLELGDSALYLCASKAGGRTDTQYFGPGTRLTVL.

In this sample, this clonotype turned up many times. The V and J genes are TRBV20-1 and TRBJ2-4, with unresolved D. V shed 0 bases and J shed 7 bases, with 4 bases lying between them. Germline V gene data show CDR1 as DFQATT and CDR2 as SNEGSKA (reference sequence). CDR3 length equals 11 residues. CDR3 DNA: TGCAGTGCTAGAGAGGTGAACATTCAGTACTTC. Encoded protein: CSAREVNIQYF.

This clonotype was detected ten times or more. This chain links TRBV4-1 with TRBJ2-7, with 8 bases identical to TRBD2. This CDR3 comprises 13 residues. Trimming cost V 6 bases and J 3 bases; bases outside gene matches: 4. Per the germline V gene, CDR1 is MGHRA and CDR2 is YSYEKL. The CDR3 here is CASSRTSLYEQYF. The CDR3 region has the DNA TGCGCCAGCAGTCGGACTAGCCTCTACGAGCAGTACTTC.

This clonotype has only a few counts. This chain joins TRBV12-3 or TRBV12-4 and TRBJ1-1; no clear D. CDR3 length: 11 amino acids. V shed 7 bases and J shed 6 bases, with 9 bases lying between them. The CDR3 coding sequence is TGTGCCAGCATTCAGGAGGCTGAAGCTTTCTTT. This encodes CASIQEAEAFF.

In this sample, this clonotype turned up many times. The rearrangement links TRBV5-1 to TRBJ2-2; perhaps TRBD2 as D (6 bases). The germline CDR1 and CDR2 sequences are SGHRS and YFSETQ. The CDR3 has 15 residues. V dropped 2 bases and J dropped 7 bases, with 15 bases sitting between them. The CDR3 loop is CASSFRRGIDGELFF. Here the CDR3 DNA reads TGCGCCAGCAGCTTCCGGAGGGGCATAGACGGGGAGCTGTTTTTT.

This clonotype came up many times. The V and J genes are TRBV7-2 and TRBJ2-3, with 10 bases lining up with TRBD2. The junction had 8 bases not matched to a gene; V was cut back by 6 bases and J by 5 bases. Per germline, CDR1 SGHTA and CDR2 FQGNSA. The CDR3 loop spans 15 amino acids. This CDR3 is CASRPLAGVEDTQYF. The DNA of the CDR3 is TGTGCCAGCAGGCCGCTAGCGGGGGTGGAAGATACGCAGTATTTT.

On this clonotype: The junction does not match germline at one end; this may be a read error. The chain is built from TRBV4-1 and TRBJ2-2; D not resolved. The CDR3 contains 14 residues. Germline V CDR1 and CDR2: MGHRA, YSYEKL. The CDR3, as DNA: TGCGCCAGCAGTCAAGCATCATGCATCGGGGAGCTGTTTTTT. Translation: CASSQASCIGELFF.

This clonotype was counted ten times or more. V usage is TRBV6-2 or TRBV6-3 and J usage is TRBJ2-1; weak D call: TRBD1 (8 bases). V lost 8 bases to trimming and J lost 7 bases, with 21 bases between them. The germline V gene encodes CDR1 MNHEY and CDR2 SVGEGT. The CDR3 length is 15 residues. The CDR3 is CASLKPDRGGNEQFF. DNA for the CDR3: TGTGCCAGCCTGAAACCAGACAGGGGAGGGAATGAGCAGTTCTTC.

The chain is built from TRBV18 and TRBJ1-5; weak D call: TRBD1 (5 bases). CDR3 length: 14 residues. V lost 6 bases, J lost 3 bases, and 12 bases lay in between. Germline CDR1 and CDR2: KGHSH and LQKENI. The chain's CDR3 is CASSLDRVNQPQHF. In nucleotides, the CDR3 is TGTGCCAGCTCCCTAGACAGAGTCAATCAGCCCCAGCATTTT.

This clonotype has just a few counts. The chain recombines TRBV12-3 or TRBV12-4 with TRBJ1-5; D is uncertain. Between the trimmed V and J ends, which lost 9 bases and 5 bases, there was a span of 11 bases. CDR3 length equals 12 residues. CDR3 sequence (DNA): TGTGCCAGTTCCTCCTATGATCAGCCCCAGCATTTT. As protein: CASSSYDQPQHF.

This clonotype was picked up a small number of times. In DNA form, the CDR3 reads TGCAGTGCCCTTTCAAACCCGGGACAGACATTGAATTCACCCCTCCACTTT. Encoded protein: CSALSNPGQTLNSPLHF. This chain links TRBV20-1 with TRBJ1-6; 7 positions match TRBD1. The CDR3 totals 17 residues. CDR1 is DFQATT and CDR2 is SNEGSKA in the germline V gene (reference sequence). The V segment lost 6 bases and the J segment 7 bases; nucleotides outside the gene matches: 18.

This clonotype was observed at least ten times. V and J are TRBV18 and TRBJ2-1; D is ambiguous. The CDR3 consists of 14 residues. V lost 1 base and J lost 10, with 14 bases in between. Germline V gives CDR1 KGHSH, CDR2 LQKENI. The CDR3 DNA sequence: TGTGCCAGCTCACCACAGGAGACTGGCGCCGAGCAGTTCTTC. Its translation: CASSPQETGAEQFF.